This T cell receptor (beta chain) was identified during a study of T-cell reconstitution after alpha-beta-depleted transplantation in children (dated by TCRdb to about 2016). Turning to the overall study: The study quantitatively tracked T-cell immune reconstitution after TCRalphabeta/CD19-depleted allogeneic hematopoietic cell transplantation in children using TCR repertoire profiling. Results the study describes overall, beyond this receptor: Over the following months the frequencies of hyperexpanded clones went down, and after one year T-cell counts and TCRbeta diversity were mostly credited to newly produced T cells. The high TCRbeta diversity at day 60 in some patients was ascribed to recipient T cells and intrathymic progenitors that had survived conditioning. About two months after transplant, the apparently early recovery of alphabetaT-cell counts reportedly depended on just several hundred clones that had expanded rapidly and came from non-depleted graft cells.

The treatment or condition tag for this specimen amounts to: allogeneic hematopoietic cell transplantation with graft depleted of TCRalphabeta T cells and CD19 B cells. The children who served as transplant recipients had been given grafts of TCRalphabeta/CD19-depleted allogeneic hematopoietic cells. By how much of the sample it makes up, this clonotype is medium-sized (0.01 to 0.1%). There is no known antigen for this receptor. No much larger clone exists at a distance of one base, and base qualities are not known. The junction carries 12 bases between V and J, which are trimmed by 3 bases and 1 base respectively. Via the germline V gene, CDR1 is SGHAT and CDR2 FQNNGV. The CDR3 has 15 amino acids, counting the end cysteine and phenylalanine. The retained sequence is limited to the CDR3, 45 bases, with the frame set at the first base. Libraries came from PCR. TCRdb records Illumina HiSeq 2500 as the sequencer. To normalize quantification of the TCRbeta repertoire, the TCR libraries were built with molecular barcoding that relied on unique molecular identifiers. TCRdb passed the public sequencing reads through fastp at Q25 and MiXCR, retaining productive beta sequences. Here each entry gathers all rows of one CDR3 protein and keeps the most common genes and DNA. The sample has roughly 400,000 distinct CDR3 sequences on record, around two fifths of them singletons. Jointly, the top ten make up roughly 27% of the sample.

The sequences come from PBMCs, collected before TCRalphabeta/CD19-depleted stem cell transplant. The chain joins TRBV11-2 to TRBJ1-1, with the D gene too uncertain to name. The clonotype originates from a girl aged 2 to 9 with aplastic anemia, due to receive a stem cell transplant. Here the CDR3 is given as CASSFSQVANTEAFF. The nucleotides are TGTGCCAGCAGCTTTTCGCAGGTAGCGAACACTGAAGCTTTCTTT. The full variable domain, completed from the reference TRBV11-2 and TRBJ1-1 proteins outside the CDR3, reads EAGVAQSPRYKIIEKRQSVAFWCNPISGHATLYWYQQILGQGPKLLIQFQNNGVVDDSQLPKDRFSAERLKGVDSTLKIQPAKLEDSAVYLCASSFSQVANTEAFFGQGTRLTVV.